This section outlines one T cell receptor beta chain sequence together with its context. The entry originates in a study of blood T cell repertoires in COVID-19. The overall study: Samples of COVID-19 (acute and convalescent) were obtained from the United States, Italy and Spain.

Germline CDR1 is SGHRS and CDR2 is YFSETQ. The CDR3 length is 13 residues. V gave up 5 bases and J gave up 1 base, with 9 bases separating them. Clones were read by immunoSEQ multiplex PCR, and TCRdb kept only the in-frame ones, dropping some. The table lists about 240,000 clones, 80% to 90% of them singletons. The source is a woman aged 65 to 85 with acute or convalescent COVID-19. Sequenced sample: peripheral blood. V and J are TRBV5-1 and TRBJ1-1, with unresolved D. CDR3 sequence (DNA): TGCGCCAGCAGTACTGATGCGAACACTGAAGCTTTCTTT. Amino acids: CASSTDANTEAFF.